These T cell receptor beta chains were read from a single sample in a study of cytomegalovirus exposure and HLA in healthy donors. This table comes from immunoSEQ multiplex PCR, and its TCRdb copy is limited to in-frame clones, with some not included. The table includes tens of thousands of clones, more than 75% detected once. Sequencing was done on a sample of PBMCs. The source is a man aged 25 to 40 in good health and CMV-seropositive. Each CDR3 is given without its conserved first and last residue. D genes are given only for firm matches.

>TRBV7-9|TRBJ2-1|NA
ASSLVGGNEQF
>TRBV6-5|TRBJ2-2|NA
ASSSEPPGTGELF
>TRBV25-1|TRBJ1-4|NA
ASSEGQVTNEKLF
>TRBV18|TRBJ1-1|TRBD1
ASSPTGGGTEAF
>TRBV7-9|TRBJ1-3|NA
ASSSVSAGNTIY
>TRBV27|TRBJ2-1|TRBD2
ASSQWGVLSGRDYNEQF
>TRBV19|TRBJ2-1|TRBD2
ASSSLAGGAYNEQF
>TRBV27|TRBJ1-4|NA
ASSLRGGLLLF
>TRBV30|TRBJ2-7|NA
AWSHGDYEQY
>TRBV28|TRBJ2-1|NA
ASSLWTGGEQF
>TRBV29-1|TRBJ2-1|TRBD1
SVELRGQQNRRSYNEQF
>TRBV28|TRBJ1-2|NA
ASSFRGEGYGYT
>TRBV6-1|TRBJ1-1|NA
ASSGQGLSWVAF
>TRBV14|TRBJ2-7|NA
ASSQDGLFRGFYEQY
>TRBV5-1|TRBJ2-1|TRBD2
ASSLEGTRGNEQF
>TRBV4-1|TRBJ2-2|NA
ASSQDRNTGELF
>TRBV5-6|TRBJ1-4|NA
ASSLIRDEKLF
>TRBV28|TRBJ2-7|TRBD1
ASSSPTGGHEQY